Following are 5 T cell receptor beta chains from one sample sequenced in a study of cytomegalovirus exposure and HLA in healthy donors. Only in-frame clones appear in the TCRdb table, and some are missing; sequencing was by immunoSEQ multiplex PCR. The sample has roughly 150,000 clones, about 85% seen once. Sample: PBMCs. The receptors come from a young man in good health and CMV-seropositive.

This sequence joins TRBV7-9 and TRBJ1-6; 9 bases agree with TRBD1. Per the germline V gene, CDR1 is SEHNR and CDR2 is FQNEAQ (reference sequence). V shed 4 bases and J 7 bases; nucleotides not matched to a gene: 2. This CDR3 has 14 residues. CDR3 sequence reads: CASSSGQGNSPLHF. The DNA for the CDR3 is TGTGCCAGCAGCTCGGGACAGGGAAATTCACCCCTCCACTTT.

The chain combines TRBV4-2 with TRBJ1-4, with 7 nucleotides matching TRBD1. Per the germline V gene, CDR1 is LGHNA and CDR2 is YNFKEQ. This CDR3 has 15 amino acids. Trimming removed 3 bases from V and 4 bases from J; junction bases left unmatched: 5. CDR3 sequence reads: CASSQGTADNEKLFF. CDR3 bases: TGTGCCAGCAGCCAGGGGACAGCGGATAATGAAAAACTGTTTTTT.

In this sample, this clone turned up a few times. The V call is TRBV6-6, the J call TRBJ1-2, with D hard to call. V was cut by 2 bases and J by 6 bases, with 16 bases left in between. This CDR3 has 15 residues. From germline, CDR1 is MNHNY and CDR2 SVGAGI (reference sequence). This CDR3 reads CASSYRGSEGDGYTF. DNA of the CDR3: TGTGCCAGCAGTTACCGTGGGTCGGAAGGAGATGGCTACACCTTC.

In this sample, this clone turned up a few times. CDR3 in DNA: TGTGCCAGCAGCTTATCACAGAGTGGGGGCCTAAGCACAGATACGCAGTATTTT. Translating gives CASSLSQSGGLSTDTQYF. This chain joins TRBV11-3 and TRBJ2-3; tentative D call: TRBD1 (6 bases). Germline loops: CDR1 SGHNT, CDR2 YENEEA. V lost 2 bases to trimming and J lost 0 bases, with 18 bases between them. The CDR3 contains 18 residues.

This chain links TRBV6-5 with TRBJ1-2, with D perhaps matching TRBD1 (5 bases). Per the germline V gene, CDR1 is MNHEY and CDR2 is SVGAGI. The CDR3 sequence is 14 residues long. The ends were cut back, 6 bases at V and 5 bases at J, with 16 bases in the middle. The CDR3, as DNA: TGTGCCAGCAGGAAGACCCGGGAGGGGTATGGCTACACCTTC. Its translation is CASRKTREGYGYTF.